Listed here are 5 T cell receptor beta chains from one sample, sequenced in a study of blood T cell repertoires in COVID-19. Assay: immunoSEQ multiplex PCR; the TCRdb copy retains only in-frame clones and omits some. The repertoire holds about 130,000 clones, around 83% seen once, with 15% to 20% in the top ten. Sequenced: PBMCs or T cells enriched from blood (not recorded which). These receptors all come from a man aged 25 to 40 who had recovered from COVID-19.

The V and J genes are TRBV10-1 and TRBJ1-1; D unclear. The CDR3 is 13 residues long. From germline, CDR1 is WNHNN and CDR2 SYGVQD (reference sequence). Trimming shortened V by 3 bases and J by 0 bases, and 5 bases separated the two germline ends. The CDR3 DNA follows: TGCGCCAGCAGTGAAACAGTGAACACTGAAGCTTTCTTT. Encoded protein: CASSETVNTEAFF.

V is TRBV5-1 and J is TRBJ2-1; TRBD2 matches 7 bases. Trimming took 2 bases from V and 5 from J; bases not matched to a gene: 4. From germline, CDR1 is SGHRS and CDR2 YFSETQ. The CDR3 has 14 residues. The DNA of the CDR3 is TGCGCCAGCAGCTTCGGGACTAAGAACAATGAGCAGTTCTTC. This translates into CASSFGTKNNEQFF.

The rearrangement uses TRBV6-5 and TRBJ2-7; 7 nucleotides agree with TRBD2. V was clipped by 2 bases and J by 4 bases; unmatched bases: 8. Germline V CDR1 and CDR2: MNHEY, SVGAGI. The CDR3 extends over 15 amino acids. CDR3 bases: TGTGCCAGCAGTTACGGACGGACTAGTAGGTACGAGCAGTACTTC. It specifies CASSYGRTSRYEQYF.

V usage is TRBV11-2 and J usage is TRBJ2-2; 12 bases are a match to TRBD2. V was pared by 4 bases and J by 6 bases, with 0 bases of the junction left unmatched. This CDR3 contains 14 residues. Per the germline V gene, CDR1 is SGHAT and CDR2 is FQNNGV. The CDR3: CASSSSGRAGELFF. DNA of the CDR3: TGTGCCAGCAGCTCTAGCGGGAGGGCCGGGGAGCTGTTTTTT. The variable domain in full, completed from reference TRBV11-2 and TRBJ2-2, reads EAGVAQSPRYKIIEKRQSVAFWCNPISGHATLYWYQQILGQGPKLLIQFQNNGVVDDSQLPKDRFSAERLKGVDSTLKIQPAKLEDSAVYLCASSSSGRAGELFFGEGSRLTVL.

The V call is TRBV5-6, the J call TRBJ2-7; D call uncertain. The CDR3 spans 13 residues. Germline V gene sequence: CDR1 SGHDT, CDR2 YYEEEE. The V and J ends lost 1 base and 6 bases respectively, with 11 bases between them. DNA for the CDR3: TGTGCCAGCAGCTTGCTACAGCCCGGCGAGCAGTACTTC. It encodes CASSLLQPGEQYF.